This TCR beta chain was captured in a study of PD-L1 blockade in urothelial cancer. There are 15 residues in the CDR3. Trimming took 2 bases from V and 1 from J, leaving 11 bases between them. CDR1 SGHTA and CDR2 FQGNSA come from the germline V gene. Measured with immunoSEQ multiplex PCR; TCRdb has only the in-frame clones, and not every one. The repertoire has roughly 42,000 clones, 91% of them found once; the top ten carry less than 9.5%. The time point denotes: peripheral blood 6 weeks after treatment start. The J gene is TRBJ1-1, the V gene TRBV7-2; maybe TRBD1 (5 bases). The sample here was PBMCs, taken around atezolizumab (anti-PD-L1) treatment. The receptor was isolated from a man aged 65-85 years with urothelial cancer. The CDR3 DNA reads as TGTGCCAGCAGCTTATTACAGGCTAGGAACACTGAAGCTTTCTTT. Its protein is CASSLLQARNTEAFF.